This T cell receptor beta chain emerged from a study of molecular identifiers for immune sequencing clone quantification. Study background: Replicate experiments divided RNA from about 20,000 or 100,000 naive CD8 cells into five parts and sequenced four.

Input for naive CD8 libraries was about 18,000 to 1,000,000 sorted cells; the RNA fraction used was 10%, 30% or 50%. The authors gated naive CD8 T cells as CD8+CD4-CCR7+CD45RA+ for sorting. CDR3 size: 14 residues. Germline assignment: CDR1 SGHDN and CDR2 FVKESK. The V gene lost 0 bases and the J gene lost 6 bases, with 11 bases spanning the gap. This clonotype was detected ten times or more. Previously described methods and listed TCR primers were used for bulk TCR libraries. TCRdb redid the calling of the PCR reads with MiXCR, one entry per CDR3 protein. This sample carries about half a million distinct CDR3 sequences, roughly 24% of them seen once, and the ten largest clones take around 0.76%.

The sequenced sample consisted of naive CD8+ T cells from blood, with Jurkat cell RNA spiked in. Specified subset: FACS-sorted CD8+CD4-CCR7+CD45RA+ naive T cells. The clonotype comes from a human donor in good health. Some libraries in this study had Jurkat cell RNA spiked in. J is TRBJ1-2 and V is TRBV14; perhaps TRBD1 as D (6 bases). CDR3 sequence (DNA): TGTGCCAGCAGCCAAGATTGGGGGCTGAATGGCTACACCTTC. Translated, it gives CASSQDWGLNGYTF.